The rows below give T cell receptor beta chains drawn from one sample of a study of cytomegalovirus exposure and HLA in healthy donors. TCRdb's copy holds only in-frame clones and misses some; the assay was immunoSEQ multiplex PCR. The repertoire holds 150,000 or so clones, roughly 70% seen once, with around 9.3% in the top ten. Sequenced: PBMCs. Receptor source: a man aged 25 to 45 in good health and CMV-seropositive. Both conserved end residues are part of each CDR3. A D gene is named only where the DNA matches it firmly. A row's size may be missing; if present it is once, few, many or a size class.

v_gene,j_gene,abundance,d_gene,CDR3aa,CDR3nt
TRBV7-9,TRBJ2-4,.,TRBD2,CAIAGGVQYF,TGTGCTATCGCCGGGGGGGTCCAGTACTTC
TRBV19,TRBJ2-6,.,.,CASSGLSGVSGANVLTF,TGTGCCAGTAGTGGCCTTTCAGGGGTATCTGGGGCCAACGTCCTGACTTTC
TRBV5-4,TRBJ1-1,.,.,CASSSPKGAGRMNTEAFF,TGTGCCAGCAGCTCTCCAAAAGGGGCAGGTCGCATGAACACTGAAGCTTTCTTT
TRBV11-3,TRBJ2-1,few,.,CASSLEGGGEQFF,TGTGCCAGCAGCTTAGAAGGGGGTGGAGAGCAGTTCTTC
TRBV12-5,TRBJ1-5,.,.,CASGLVGQGEQPQHF,TGTGCTAGTGGTTTGGTTGGGCAGGGCGAGCAGCCCCAGCATTTT
TRBV6-1,TRBJ1-5,few,.,CASSEATGVGQPQHF,TGTGCCAGCAGTGAAGCGACAGGAGTTGGTCAGCCCCAGCATTTT
TRBV7-6,TRBJ1-1,.,.,CASSLVLFETSQGAGRDTEAFF,TGTGCCAGCAGCTTAGTTCTCTTTGAAACTTCGCAGGGAGCGGGGAGGGACACTGAAGCTTTCTTT
TRBV7-2,TRBJ2-1,.,.,CASSPPPWSEQFF,TGTGCCAGCAGCCCGCCCCCGTGGAGTGAGCAGTTCTTC
TRBV9,TRBJ2-7,few,TRBD2,CASSVTSGGSYEQYF,TGTGCCAGCAGCGTAACTAGCGGGGGAAGCTACGAGCAGTACTTC
TRBV4-1,TRBJ2-2,once,TRBD1,CASSQIQGFTGELFF,TGCGCCAGCAGCCAAATACAGGGGTTTACCGGGGAGCTGTTTTTT
TRBV5-1,TRBJ1-4,.,TRBD1,CASSGQGATNEKLFF,TGCGCCAGCAGCGGTCAGGGGGCCACTAATGAAAAACTGTTTTTT
TRBV28,TRBJ2-1,.,TRBD1,CASSRRDRGHEQFF,TGTGCCAGCAGTCGCCGGGACAGGGGACATGAGCAGTTCTTC
TRBV4-1,TRBJ2-7,.,.,CASSQAAGKRDEQYF,TGCGCCAGCAGCCAAGCGGCAGGGAAACGCGACGAGCAGTACTTC
TRBV7-9,TRBJ2-7,few,TRBD1,CASSPLTGDSYEQYF,TGTGCCAGCAGCCCTCTAACAGGGGATTCCTACGAGCAGTACTTC
TRBV19,TRBJ1-5,.,.,CASHPHLNGNQPQHF,TGTGCCAGTCACCCCCACTTAAACGGCAATCAGCCCCAGCATTTT
TRBV5-1,TRBJ2-2,.,.,CASSLRGAGELFF,TGCGCCAGCAGCTTGAGAGGAGCCGGGGAGCTGTTTTTT
TRBV6-5,TRBJ2-7,.,TRBD1,CASSRWDRGFNEQYF,TGTGCCAGCAGTCGTTGGGACAGGGGGTTCAACGAGCAGTACTTC
TRBV9,TRBJ1-3,.,.,CASSGGGTGNTIYF,TGTGCCAGCAGCGGGGGAGGGACTGGAAACACCATATATTTT
TRBV28,TRBJ1-2,.,TRBD1,CASSAYGTGDNGYTF,TGTGCCAGCAGTGCGTACGGGACAGGGGATAATGGCTACACCTTC
TRBV11-3,TRBJ1-1,.,.,CASSPRQSGESTEAFF,TGTGCCAGCAGCCCCCGACAATCCGGGGAGTCCACTGAAGCTTTCTTT
TRBV13,TRBJ2-5,.,.,CASSLAPDKETQYF,TGTGCCAGCAGCTTAGCGCCGGACAAAGAGACCCAGTACTTC
TRBV6-1,TRBJ1-2,few,TRBD1,CAGGQGKNSNYGYTF,TGTGCCGGCGGACAGGGAAAAAATTCTAACTATGGCTACACCTTC
TRBV5-1,TRBJ1-2,few,.,CASSWSDIGDYGYTF,TGCGCCAGCAGTTGGAGTGATATCGGTGACTATGGCTACACCTTC
TRBV14,TRBJ2-7,once,TRBD1,CASSQGTGAYEQYF,TGTGCCAGCAGCCAGGGGACAGGGGCGTACGAGCAGTACTTC
TRBV10-3,TRBJ2-1,.,.,CATAGRTPTYNEQFF,TGTGCCACCGCCGGCAGGACACCGACCTACAATGAGCAGTTCTTC
TRBV4-2,TRBJ1-2,.,.,CASSQIWEGLIYGYTF,TGTGCCAGCAGCCAAATTTGGGAGGGGTTAATCTATGGCTACACCTTC